These 25 T cell receptor beta chains share one sample of origin, sequenced in a study of CD8 T cells in cerebrospinal fluid in Alzheimer's disease (dated by TCRdb to 2018 to 2021). To prepare the library, 10x single-cell sequencing was applied. Instrument on record: NextSeq 550. TCRdb reprocessed the raw reads; every CDR3 protein sequence is a single record, and DNA is not supplied. The sample's own table lists approximately 770 distinct CDR3 sequences. The ten most abundant clones make up roughly a tenth of the sample. The material sequenced was cerebrospinal fluid. These receptors all come from a human donor with Parkinson's disease.

Judged by frequency, this clonotype is medium-sized. The V gene is TRBV11-3, the J gene TRBJ2-1; the D call of TRBD2 rests on TCRdb alone, since no DNA is present to check it. Per the germline V gene, CDR1 is SGHNT and CDR2 is YENEEA. CDR3 length: 14 amino acids. This CDR3 is CASSLLAGGHEQFF.

This clonotype is deemed large (0.1 to 1%) by its frequency. The chain links TRBV28 to TRBJ2-5; with no DNA, the TCRdb D assignment of TRBD2 cannot be verified. Germline V gives CDR1 MDHEN, CDR2 SYDVKM. The CDR3 extends over 15 amino acids. This CDR3 is CASSLASGRKETQYF.

Considering frequency, this clonotype is large (0.1 to 1%). The V call is TRBV20-1, the J call TRBJ1-1. The CDR3 is made up of 13 amino acids. Germline V gene sequence: CDR1 DFQATT, CDR2 SNEGSKA (reference sequence). CDR3 amino acids: CSARVTPATEAFF.

Frequency places this clonotype as large. The gene calls are TRBV29-1 and TRBJ1-5. Germline CDR1 and CDR2: SQVTM and ANQGSEA. The CDR3 is made up of 15 amino acids. Here the CDR3 reads CSATLSGDSNQPQHF.

In terms of frequency, this clonotype is medium-sized. CDR3 amino acids: CASSSQGLGNTIYF. The V and J genes are TRBV7-9 and TRBJ1-3; TCRdb's D call of TRBD1 is untestable without DNA. The CDR3 sequence is 14 residues long. Germline-derived CDR1 and CDR2 are SEHNR and FQNEAQ (reference sequence).

By frequency, this clonotype is medium-sized. This sequence joins TRBV19 and TRBJ2-7. The CDR3 is 15 residues long. Germline CDR1 LNHDA, CDR2 SQIVND (reference sequence). This chain's CDR3 is CASSTVFSSSYEQYF.

This clonotype is called large based on its frequency. This chain links TRBV6-6 with TRBJ2-3; no DNA is available, so the TRBD1 call from TCRdb remains unchecked. This CDR3 has 13 amino acids. Germline values: CDR1 MNHNY, CDR2 SVGAGI (reference sequence). CDR3 in amino acids: CASRTGGADTQYF.

This clonotype counts as medium-sized by frequency. The rearrangement joins TRBV6-1 to TRBJ2-5; TCRdb picks TRBD2, but there is no DNA to check that call. CDR1 and CDR2 from the germline V gene are MNHNS and SASEGT. This CDR3 has 16 residues. This chain's CDR3 is CASSPTSGGAAETQYF.

This clonotype ranks as medium-sized in terms of frequency. The chain links TRBV25-1 to TRBJ1-6; the TCRdb D gene call, TRBD1, has no DNA to confirm it. The CDR3 is 14 amino acids. From germline, CDR1 is MGHDK and CDR2 SYGVNS. This CDR3 reads CASSEGGTRSPLHF.

This clonotype shows up as medium-sized (0.01 to 0.1%) by frequency. This chain links TRBV28 with TRBJ1-3; TCRdb names TRBD1, which stays unverified in the absence of DNA. The CDR3 loop spans 15 amino acids. Per germline, CDR1 MDHEN and CDR2 SYDVKM. The CDR3: CASKGAGNTGNTIYF. Supplemented by reference TRBV28 and TRBJ1-3, the full variable domain reads DVKVTQSSRYLVKRTGEKVFLECVQDMDHENMFWYRQDPGLGLRLIYFSYDVKMKEKGDIPEGYSVSREKKERFSLILESASTNQTSMYLCASKGAGNTGNTIYFGEGSWLTVV.

By frequency, this clonotype registers medium-sized. V is TRBV15 and J is TRBJ2-3; the TCRdb call, TRBD1, lacks DNA for checking. This CDR3 contains 17 residues. The V gene's germline CDR1 is LNHNV and CDR2 YYDKDF (reference sequence). CDR3 sequence: CATSTDLRGQGANTQYF.

Considering frequency, this clonotype is large. V and J are TRBV18 and TRBJ1-1; TCRdb calls TRBD1, which cannot be checked without DNA. This CDR3 region has 15 residues. The germline CDR1 and CDR2 sequences are KGHSH and LQKENI. The CDR3: CASSPSAGQNTEAFF.

Considering frequency, this clonotype is medium-sized. This chain links TRBV4-2 with TRBJ2-1; the D gene TCRdb calls, TRBD2, cannot be checked with no DNA. The CDR3 is 16 residues long. The germline V gene has CDR1 LGHNA and CDR2 YNFKEQ. CDR3 region: CASSQELSGGAVGQFF.

This clonotype is called medium-sized based on its frequency. This chain links TRBV29-1 with TRBJ1-5; the D call of TRBD1 rests on TCRdb alone, since no DNA is present to check it. The CDR3 has 14 residues. Germline V gives CDR1 SQVTM, CDR2 ANQGSEA. The CDR3 sequence: CSVAEVGGNQPQHF.

This clonotype is classed as large by frequency. This chain joins TRBV6-6 and TRBJ2-3; TCRdb's D gene call, TRBD2, goes unchecked for lack of DNA. The CDR3 sequence is 15 residues long. The germline V gene encodes CDR1 MNHNY and CDR2 SVGAGI (reference sequence). Here the CDR3 reads CASKLLAGAGDTQYF.

This clonotype is large by frequency. The chain carries TRBV4-2 and TRBJ2-3; the TCRdb call, TRBD2, lacks DNA for checking. This CDR3 is built from 20 residues. Germline CDR1 reads LGHNA; CDR2 reads YNFKEQ. CDR3 loop: CASSQGSASGKLGGTDTQYF.

This clonotype is medium-sized (0.01 to 0.1%) by frequency. The chain employs TRBV28 and TRBJ1-5; TCRdb reports TRBD1, a call that lacks DNA to check it against. Germline CDR1 reads MDHEN; CDR2 reads SYDVKM. The CDR3 sequence is 15 residues long. The CDR3 loop reads CASIQGGVSDQPQHF.

This clonotype ranks as medium-sized in terms of frequency. The J gene is TRBJ1-1, the V gene TRBV20-1. The length of the CDR3 is 13 residues. Germline V gene data show CDR1 as DFQATT and CDR2 as SNEGSKA (reference sequence). The CDR3: CSARDQTIGEAFF.

By frequency, this clonotype registers large. The V gene is TRBV6-2 or TRBV6-3, the J gene TRBJ1-1; TCRdb lists TRBD1, though no DNA is available to test this call. Germline values: CDR1 MNHEY, CDR2 SVGEGT. This CDR3 spans 13 amino acids. CDR3 in amino acids: CAAQDGARFGAFF.

Its frequency marks this clonotype as large. This sequence joins TRBV20-1 and TRBJ1-1; there is no DNA to check the TCRdb D call of TRBD1. In germline, CDR1 is DFQATT, CDR2 SNEGSKA (reference sequence). The CDR3 runs to 12 residues. The CDR3 here is CSAGQGNTEAFF.

Measured by frequency, this clonotype is large. The chain combines TRBV28 with TRBJ1-1; TCRdb reports TRBD1, a call that lacks DNA to check it against. This CDR3 has 13 amino acids. Germline CDR1 reads MDHEN; CDR2 reads SYDVKM. The CDR3 reads CASSSPKGTEAFF.

This clonotype shows up as medium-sized by frequency. CDR3 loop: CASSQDPAPGQLNTEAFF. The chain joins TRBV4-1 to TRBJ1-1; no DNA is available, so the TRBD1 call from TCRdb remains unchecked. The CDR3 length is 18 residues. Germline CDR1 is MGHRA and CDR2 is YSYEKL.

This clonotype is deemed medium-sized by its frequency. The chain combines TRBV5-1 with TRBJ2-3; the D call of TRBD1 rests on TCRdb alone, since no DNA is present to check it. The CDR3 consists of 13 residues. The germline V gene encodes CDR1 SGHRS and CDR2 YFSETQ. CDR3 residues: CASSLGGLDTQYF.

This clonotype registers large by frequency. The CDR3 reads CASSSQGAIQPQHF. The chain uses TRBV7-9 and TRBJ1-5; TCRdb lists TRBD1, though no DNA is available to test this call. CDR3 size: 14 residues. The germline CDR1 and CDR2 sequences are SEHNR and FQNEAQ (reference sequence).

This clonotype registers large (0.1 to 1%) by frequency. J is TRBJ1-2 and V is TRBV29-1. Per the germline V gene, CDR1 is SQVTM and CDR2 is ANQGSEA. This CDR3 is built from 13 residues. CDR3 loop: CSSGTAGGYGYTF.